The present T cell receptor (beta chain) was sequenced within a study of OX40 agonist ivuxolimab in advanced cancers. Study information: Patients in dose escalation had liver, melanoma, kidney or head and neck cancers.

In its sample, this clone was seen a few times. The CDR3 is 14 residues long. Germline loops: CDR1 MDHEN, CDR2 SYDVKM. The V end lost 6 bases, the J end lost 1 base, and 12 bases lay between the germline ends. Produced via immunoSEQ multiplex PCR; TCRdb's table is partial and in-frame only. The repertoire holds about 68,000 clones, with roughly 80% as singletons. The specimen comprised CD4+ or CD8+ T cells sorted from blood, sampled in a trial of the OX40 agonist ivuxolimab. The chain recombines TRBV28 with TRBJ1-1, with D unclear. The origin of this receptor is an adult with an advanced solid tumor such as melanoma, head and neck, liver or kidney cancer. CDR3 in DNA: TGTGCCAGCAGCCAGACGACGGGGAACACTGAAGCTTTCTTT. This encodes CASSQTTGNTEAFF. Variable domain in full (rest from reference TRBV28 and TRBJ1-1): DVKVTQSSRYLVKRTGEKVFLECVQDMDHENMFWYRQDPGLGLRLIYFSYDVKMKEKGDIPEGYSVSREKKERFSLILESASTNQTSMYLCASSQTTGNTEAFFGQGTRLTVV.